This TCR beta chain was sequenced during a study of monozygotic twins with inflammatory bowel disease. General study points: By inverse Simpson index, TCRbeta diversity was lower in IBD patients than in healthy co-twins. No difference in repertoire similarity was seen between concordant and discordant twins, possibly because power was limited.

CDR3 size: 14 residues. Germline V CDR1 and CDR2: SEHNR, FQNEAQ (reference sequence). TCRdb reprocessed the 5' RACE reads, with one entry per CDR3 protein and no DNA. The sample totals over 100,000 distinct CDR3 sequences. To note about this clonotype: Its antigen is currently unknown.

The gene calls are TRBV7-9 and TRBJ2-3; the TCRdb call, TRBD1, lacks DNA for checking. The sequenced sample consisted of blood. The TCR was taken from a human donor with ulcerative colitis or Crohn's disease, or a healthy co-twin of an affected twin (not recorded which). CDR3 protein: CASQRELPPDTQYF.